These 9 T cell receptor beta chains were all obtained from the same sample, sequenced in a study of blood T cell repertoires in COVID-19. This table comes from immunoSEQ multiplex PCR, and its TCRdb copy is limited to in-frame clones, with some not included. The table lists about 380,000 clones, less than 85% of them singletons. The source material was peripheral blood. These receptor sequences come from a woman under 30 with acute or convalescent COVID-19.

This clone was found once. The chain carries TRBV19 and TRBJ2-1; D is ambiguous. The germline V and J ends were trimmed by 3 bases and 0 bases, with 15 bases remaining between them. Germline loops: CDR1 LNHDA, CDR2 SQIVND (reference sequence). This CDR3 comprises 17 residues. CDR3 coding DNA: TGTGCCAGTAGTATGCCCTCCTGGAGTAACTCCTACAATGAGCAGTTCTTC. Translation: CASSMPSWSNSYNEQFF. Drawing the rest from reference TRBV19 and TRBJ2-1, the complete variable domain is DGGITQSPKYLFRKEGQNVTLSCEQNLNHDAMYWYRQDPGQGLRLIYYSQIVNDFQKGDIAEGYSVSREKKESFPLTVTSAQKNPTAFYLCASSMPSWSNSYNEQFFGPGTRLTVL.

For the CDR3, the DNA is TGTGCCAGCAGTTTATGGGGGCGGAATAGCAATCAGCCCCAGCATTTT. Translating it yields CASSLWGRNSNQPQHF. The chain links TRBV28 to TRBJ1-5, with D possibly TRBD1 on 5 matching bases. The CDR3 covers 16 residues. Germline CDR1 MDHEN, CDR2 SYDVKM. V shed 0 bases and J shed 0 bases, with 9 bases lying between them.

This clone turned up a few times. The chain couples TRBV5-4 to TRBJ1-2, with D perhaps TRBD1 (5 bases). The V end was cut by 5 bases, the J end by 14 bases, with 19 bases between. Germline CDR1 reads SGHNT; CDR2 reads YYREEE (reference sequence). The CDR3 extends over 12 amino acids. The CDR3 loop is CASSVNLRVYTF. In DNA, the CDR3 is TGTGCCAGCAGTGTGAATCTCAGGGTATATACCTTC. Filled out from reference TRBV5-4 and TRBJ1-2, the complete variable domain reads ETGVTQSPTHLIKTRGQQVTLRCSSQSGHNTVSWYQQALGQGPQFIFQYYREEENGRGNFPPRFSGLQFPNYSSELNVNALELDDSALYLCASSVNLRVYTFGSGTRLTVV.

This sequence joins TRBV10-3 and TRBJ1-4; D gene unclear. The germline gives CDR1 ENHRY, CDR2 SYGVKD. This CDR3 comprises 15 residues. V lost 6 bases to trimming and J lost 2 bases, with 13 bases between them. The CDR3 here is CAIRPGYSTNEKLFF. The CDR3 DNA reads TGTGCCATCAGGCCGGGGTATTCGACTAATGAAAAACTGTTTTTT.

The chain recombines TRBV6-5 with TRBJ2-3, with TRBD2 matching over 10 bases. The CDR3 spans 16 residues. The trim removed 0 bases at V and 6 bases at J, leaving 6 bases unmatched. Per the germline V gene, CDR1 is MNHEY and CDR2 is SVGAGI. This CDR3 is CASSYSLAGVPDTQYF. CDR3 nucleotide sequence: TGTGCCAGCAGTTACTCTCTAGCGGGAGTCCCCGATACGCAGTATTTT.

The chain uses TRBV9 and TRBJ1-5; tentative D call: TRBD1 (5 bases). The germline V and J ends were trimmed by 0 bases and 3 bases, with 10 bases remaining between them. The CDR3 loop spans 15 amino acids. Per germline, CDR1 SGDLS and CDR2 YYNGEE. The CDR3 DNA follows: TGTGCCAGCAGCGTAGCGGGGGGGTTCAATCAGCCCCAGCATTTT. Residues: CASSVAGGFNQPQHF.

This clone was seen just once. The chain employs TRBV20-1 and TRBJ2-3; weak D call: TRBD2 (5 bases). V lost 3 bases, J lost 6 bases, and 10 bases lay in between. The CDR3 is 12 amino acids. In germline, CDR1 is DFQATT, CDR2 SNEGSKA (reference sequence). The CDR3 loop reads CSASRGSDTQYF. The CDR3 bases are TGCAGTGCTAGTCGAGGGTCCGATACGCAGTATTTT.

About this clone itself: Other DNA sequences in this specimen translate into the identical CDR3. The chain recombines TRBV18 with TRBJ1-3; unclear D gene. The CDR3 is 14 residues long. Trimming took off 2 bases at V and 1 base at J, with 6 bases between the two ends. The germline gives CDR1 KGHSH, CDR2 LQKENI. The CDR3 is CASSPNGSGNTIYF. In DNA form, the CDR3 reads TGTGCCAGCTCACCAAACGGGTCTGGAAACACCATATATTTT.

The genes are TRBV28 and TRBJ1-1, with 7 bases fitting TRBD1. The V segment lost 6 bases and the J segment 1 base; nucleotides outside the gene matches: 5. This CDR3 has 14 residues. Germline CDR1 is MDHEN and CDR2 is SYDVKM. This CDR3 is CASSPGQPNTEAFF. CDR3 sequence (DNA): TGTGCCAGCAGCCCGGGACAGCCGAACACTGAAGCTTTCTTT.